This paragraph covers one TCR beta chain sequence. Its antigen is not identified. Construction of the TCRbeta library involved unique molecular identifiers. MiXCR, run by TCRdb on the PCR reads, gives a single entry per CDR3 protein. In the table there are 110,000 or so distinct CDR3 sequences, 5.5% to 7% of which are singletons. This entry comes from a study of T-cell reconstitution after alpha-beta-depleted transplantation in children. Points from the study as a whole: Surviving thymic progenitors and recipient T cells were the source of high TCRbeta diversity at day 60 in some patients.

The CDR3 runs to 12 residues. The V gene lost 11 bases and the J gene lost 4 bases, with 15 bases spanning the gap. CDR1 MNHEY and CDR2 SVGAGI come from the germline V gene. The sample consisted of PBMCs, mostly from graft donor cells, taken 360 days after TCRalphabeta/CD19-depleted stem cell transplant. The chain combines TRBV6-5 with TRBJ2-7, with D uncertain. The TCR comes from a male patient aged 2-15 years who had a stem cell transplant for acute lymphoblastic leukemia, so the T cells may come from the graft donor. The CDR3, as DNA: TGTGCCGCCGGGCGGTTAACTTACGAGCAGTACTTC. This sequence encodes CAAGRLTYEQYF.